Listed below are T cell receptor beta chains from one sample, sequenced in a study of blood T cell repertoires in COVID-19. Only in-frame clones appear in the TCRdb table, and some are missing; sequencing was by immunoSEQ multiplex PCR. The top ten clones hold approximately 1.5% of a sample with a few hundred thousand clones, 86% of them seen once. Material: peripheral blood. All receptors come from a woman aged 45-65 years with acute or convalescent COVID-19. CDR3s include the opening cysteine and the closing phenylalanine or tryptophan. Each record gives: J gene, D gene, V gene, clone size, CDR3 DNA, CDR3 protein. A D gene is named only where the DNA matches it firmly. Clone sizes are given selectively: once, few, many, or a class where the clone is expanded.

J gene: TRBJ2-2
D gene: TRBD1
V gene: TRBV10-3
clone size: NA
CDR3 DNA: TGTGCCATCAGTGAGTCGAAGTTAACAGGGGATGCGGACGGGGAGCTGTTTTTT
CDR3 protein: CAISESKLTGDADGELFF

J gene: TRBJ1-4
D gene: NA
V gene: TRBV9
clone size: once
CDR3 DNA: TGTGCCAGCAGCGCAGATGCAACTAATGAAAAACTGTTTTTT
CDR3 protein: CASSADATNEKLFF

J gene: TRBJ2-1
D gene: TRBD2
V gene: TRBV27
clone size: NA
CDR3 DNA: TGTGCCAGCAGTCCAGTTTATACAGCGGGAGTCCCCTACAATGAGCAGTTCTTC
CDR3 protein: CASSPVYTAGVPYNEQFF

J gene: TRBJ2-1
D gene: TRBD2
V gene: TRBV28
clone size: NA
CDR3 DNA: TGTGCCAGCACCCGAACTAGCGGGGAGTACAATGAGCAGTTCTTC
CDR3 protein: CASTRTSGEYNEQFF

J gene: TRBJ2-6
D gene: TRBD1
V gene: TRBV3-1/TRBV3-2
clone size: NA
CDR3 DNA: TGTGCCAGCAGCCAAGGATTTGAACAGGGGGCGCGTGGGGCCAACGTCCTGACTTTC
CDR3 protein: CASSQGFEQGARGANVLTF

J gene: TRBJ2-1
D gene: TRBD1
V gene: TRBV5-1
clone size: NA
CDR3 DNA: TGCGCCAGCAGCAAATACAGGGGTGGGGATGAGCAGTTCTTC
CDR3 protein: CASSKYRGGDEQFF

J gene: TRBJ1-4
D gene: NA
V gene: TRBV28
clone size: NA
CDR3 DNA: TGTGCCAGCAGCTCTATCCAGGGTCTCGGGAATGAAAAACTGTTTTTT
CDR3 protein: CASSSIQGLGNEKLFF

J gene: TRBJ2-7
D gene: NA
V gene: TRBV5-6
clone size: NA
CDR3 DNA: TGTGCCAGCAGCGCCCGGGCGGGGTTCCTCGTCTCCTACGAGCAGTACTTC
CDR3 protein: CASSARAGFLVSYEQYF

J gene: TRBJ2-1
D gene: TRBD2
V gene: TRBV24-1
clone size: NA
CDR3 DNA: TGTGCCACCAGCTATAGCGGGAGGGCCCATGAGCAGTTCTTC
CDR3 protein: CATSYSGRAHEQFF

J gene: TRBJ1-1
D gene: TRBD1
V gene: TRBV5-3
clone size: NA
CDR3 DNA: TGTGCCAGAAGCACCGACAGGGGAGAGGGGTTTAACACTGAAGCTTTCTTT
CDR3 protein: CARSTDRGEGFNTEAFF

J gene: TRBJ2-5
D gene: NA
V gene: TRBV5-1
clone size: NA
CDR3 DNA: TGCGCCAGCAGCTTGGGGGCTCTAGGAGGGACCCAGTACTTC
CDR3 protein: CASSLGALGGTQYF

J gene: TRBJ2-5
D gene: TRBD2
V gene: TRBV27
clone size: NA
CDR3 DNA: TGTGCCAGCAGTCCTTGGCGACTAGCGGGAAACCAAGAGACCCAGTACTTC
CDR3 protein: CASSPWRLAGNQETQYF

J gene: TRBJ2-5
D gene: TRBD2
V gene: TRBV27
clone size: NA
CDR3 DNA: TGTGCCAGCAGTTTATCCGGACTCAGCGGGAGGGAACCTTCAAGAGAGACCCAGTACTTC
CDR3 protein: CASSLSGLSGREPSRETQYF

J gene: TRBJ1-1
D gene: NA
V gene: TRBV19
clone size: NA
CDR3 DNA: TGTGCCAGTAAGCACTCCAGGGGTGAAGCTTTCTTT
CDR3 protein: CASKHSRGEAFF

J gene: TRBJ2-2
D gene: TRBD1
V gene: TRBV28
clone size: NA
CDR3 DNA: TGTGCCAGCAGTTTATGGACAGGGGATAACGGGGAGCTGTTTTTT
CDR3 protein: CASSLWTGDNGELFF

J gene: TRBJ2-7
D gene: NA
V gene: TRBV7-3
clone size: NA
CDR3 DNA: TGTGCCAGCAGCTTAACCACCAGGGTCGAGCAGTACTTC
CDR3 protein: CASSLTTRVEQYF

J gene: TRBJ2-7
D gene: TRBD2
V gene: TRBV11-2
clone size: NA
CDR3 DNA: TGTGCCAGCAGCTTAGGGGCTAGCGGCTACTCCTACGAGCAGTACTTC
CDR3 protein: CASSLGASGYSYEQYF

J gene: TRBJ2-3
D gene: NA
V gene: TRBV21-1
clone size: NA
CDR3 DNA: TGTGCCAGCAGCAAATCGGGGGAAAAAGGTACGCAGTATTTT
CDR3 protein: CASSKSGEKGTQYF

J gene: TRBJ2-3
D gene: TRBD1
V gene: TRBV6-4
clone size: once
CDR3 DNA: TGTGCCAGCAGCCGGGGACAGTTAAGCACAGATACGCAGTATTTT
CDR3 protein: CASSRGQLSTDTQYF

J gene: TRBJ1-1
D gene: TRBD1
V gene: TRBV7-9
clone size: NA
CDR3 DNA: TGTGCCAGCAGCTTAAGGCGGCAGGGGGGTACTGAAGCTTTCTTT
CDR3 protein: CASSLRRQGGTEAFF

J gene: TRBJ1-2
D gene: TRBD1
V gene: TRBV4-3
clone size: NA
CDR3 DNA: TGCGCCAGCAGAGACGATTTATGGACAGGGAACTATGGCTACACCTTC
CDR3 protein: CASRDDLWTGNYGYTF

J gene: TRBJ1-1
D gene: TRBD1
V gene: TRBV28
clone size: NA
CDR3 DNA: TGTGCCAGCAGTTTATATAGCGGAGGGGGCGCACACACTGAAGCTTTCTTT
CDR3 protein: CASSLYSGGGAHTEAFF

J gene: TRBJ2-7
D gene: TRBD1
V gene: TRBV4-3
clone size: NA
CDR3 DNA: TGCGCCAGCAGCCAAGGGACAGGTGTAAGATACGAGCAGTACTTC
CDR3 protein: CASSQGTGVRYEQYF

J gene: TRBJ1-2
D gene: NA
V gene: TRBV7-9
clone size: NA
CDR3 DNA: TGTGCCAGCAGCTTAGACACAGCTTGGCGCTACACCTTC
CDR3 protein: CASSLDTAWRYTF

J gene: TRBJ2-7
D gene: TRBD1
V gene: TRBV5-1
clone size: NA
CDR3 DNA: TGCGCCAGCAGCCCTACGGACAGGGTATCCTACGAGCAGTACTTC
CDR3 protein: CASSPTDRVSYEQYF

J gene: TRBJ2-5
D gene: TRBD2
V gene: TRBV2
clone size: once
CDR3 DNA: TGTGCCAGCACTGCACTAGCGGTCCAAGAGACCCAGTACTTC
CDR3 protein: CASTALAVQETQYF

J gene: TRBJ2-7
D gene: TRBD2
V gene: TRBV19
clone size: few
CDR3 DNA: TGTGCCAGTAGTCTAGCGGGAGGGTCCACTAACTACGAGCAGTACTTC
CDR3 protein: CASSLAGGSTNYEQYF

J gene: TRBJ2-7
D gene: TRBD1
V gene: TRBV27
clone size: once
CDR3 DNA: TGTGCCAGCAGTAATCGGACAGGGGGGGTTTACGAGCAGTACTTC
CDR3 protein: CASSNRTGGVYEQYF

J gene: TRBJ1-1
D gene: NA
V gene: TRBV28
clone size: NA
CDR3 DNA: TGTGCCACAGGGGTTCGAGCGACTGAAGCTTTCTTT
CDR3 protein: CATGVRATEAFF

J gene: TRBJ2-7
D gene: NA
V gene: TRBV7-9
clone size: few
CDR3 DNA: TGTGCCAGCAGCCTGGGACTCCTCAACTACGAGCAGTACTTC
CDR3 protein: CASSLGLLNYEQYF

J gene: TRBJ1-4
D gene: TRBD1
V gene: TRBV5-1
clone size: NA
CDR3 DNA: TGCGCCAGCAGCTCAGGACAGGTTCCCGAAAAACTGTTTTTT
CDR3 protein: CASSSGQVPEKLFF

J gene: TRBJ2-1
D gene: TRBD2
V gene: TRBV28
clone size: NA
CDR3 DNA: TGTGCCAGCAGTTGGACTAGCGGGGGCCCCCGTGATGAGCAGTTCTTC
CDR3 protein: CASSWTSGGPRDEQFF

J gene: TRBJ1-1
D gene: NA
V gene: TRBV7-9
clone size: NA
CDR3 DNA: TGTGCCAGCAGGGTAGGCGGTTACACTGAAGCTTTCTTT
CDR3 protein: CASRVGGYTEAFF

J gene: TRBJ1-2
D gene: NA
V gene: TRBV6-5
clone size: NA
CDR3 DNA: TGTGCCAGCAGTTACGGGGGAGGGGGGAACTATGGCTACACCTTC
CDR3 protein: CASSYGGGGNYGYTF

J gene: TRBJ1-2
D gene: NA
V gene: TRBV13
clone size: once
CDR3 DNA: TGTGCCAGCAGCTTAGGGGGGGAACCGGGACAAAGGTTATATGGCTACACCTTC
CDR3 protein: CASSLGGEPGQRLYGYTF

J gene: TRBJ1-4
D gene: NA
V gene: TRBV5-1
clone size: NA
CDR3 DNA: TGCGCCAGCAGCTTGTTTGGGCAGGGTGGTGAAAAACTGTTTTTT
CDR3 protein: CASSLFGQGGEKLFF

J gene: TRBJ2-1
D gene: NA
V gene: TRBV7-9
clone size: NA
CDR3 DNA: TGTGCCAGCAGCCGATTGAGCGGGTCTCTCAATGAGCAGTTCTTC
CDR3 protein: CASSRLSGSLNEQFF

J gene: TRBJ2-2
D gene: NA
V gene: TRBV20-1
clone size: NA
CDR3 DNA: TGCAGTGCTTATGACAGGTTGAAGATGTTTTTT
CDR3 protein: CSAYDRLKMFF

J gene: TRBJ2-1
D gene: NA
V gene: TRBV9
clone size: NA
CDR3 DNA: TGTGCCAGCAGCGTAGTTGTCGGGAGAGGTCCCAATGAGCAGTTCTTC
CDR3 protein: CASSVVVGRGPNEQFF

J gene: TRBJ2-7
D gene: NA
V gene: TRBV4-1
clone size: NA
CDR3 DNA: TGCGCCAGCAGCCAAAGGTCAGGGTCACTAGCTCGCGAGCAGTACTTC
CDR3 protein: CASSQRSGSLAREQYF

J gene: TRBJ2-7
D gene: NA
V gene: TRBV28
clone size: NA
CDR3 DNA: TGTGCCAGCAGTCGGGTCGCTTCCTACGAGCAGTACTTC
CDR3 protein: CASSRVASYEQYF

J gene: TRBJ2-7
D gene: TRBD1
V gene: TRBV27
clone size: NA
CDR3 DNA: TGTGCCAGCAGTTTCGAGACAGGGAACGCGCAGTACTTC
CDR3 protein: CASSFETGNAQYF

J gene: TRBJ1-1
D gene: TRBD1
V gene: TRBV6-2/TRBV6-3
clone size: NA
CDR3 DNA: TGTGCCAGCAGTTATGCACAGGGGGTCGATCTGCGGAACACTGAAGCTTTCTTT
CDR3 protein: CASSYAQGVDLRNTEAFF